This T cell receptor (beta chain) was documented in a study of T cells in tumors after PD-1 blockade. Study-level background: No patient had prior checkpoint blockade, systemic immunosuppression, or radiotherapy within 4 weeks. Treatment was either pembrolizumab 200 mg every 3 weeks or cemiplimab 350 mg every 2 weeks. A subset received ongoing vismodegib 150 mg daily alongside anti-PD-1 therapy.

The CDR3 is 16 amino acids. TCRdb keeps only in-frame clones here, not all; method: immunoSEQ multiplex PCR. The repertoire holds roughly 14,000 clones, about 82% seen once, with around a quarter in the top ten. This specimen consisted of PBMCs, obtained after anti-PD-1 treatment. The sequence derives from a human donor with basal cell carcinoma. This chain uses TRBV21-1 with TRBJ1-4. TRBV21-1 is deemed a pseudogene. This CDR3 is CASSKVIGPSNEKLFF. CDR3 in DNA: TGTGCCAGCAGCAAAGTTATAGGGCCTTCTAATGAAAAACTGTTTTTT.